This T cell receptor beta chain was obtained from a study of cytomegalovirus exposure and HLA in healthy donors. The primer mix had 60 Vbeta and 13 Jbeta primers. Sequencing used immunoSEQ multiplex PCR; TCRdb keeps in-frame clones, though not all of them. The sample consists of under 200,000 clones, around four fifths of them appearing once. CDR1 and CDR2 from the germline V gene are MNHNS and SASEGT. The CDR3 runs 11 residues. Trimming took 2 bases from V and 14 from J; bases not matched to a gene: 3. This clone was observed a few times. The gene calls are TRBV6-1 and TRBJ1-3, with 7 bases fitting TRBD1. The TCR comes from a girl aged 2 to 10 in good health and CMV-seropositive. Sequencing was performed on PBMCs. The CDR3 region is CASSETGTVYF. In nucleotides, the CDR3 is TGTGCCAGCAGTGAAACCGGGACAGTATATTTT.